Below, one T cell receptor beta chain is given with its context. The sample belongs to a study of blood T cell repertoires in COVID-19. Authors' analysis steps: Reference gene primer amplification in the assay estimated nucleated cell counts. TCRdb's copy holds only in-frame clones and misses some; the assay was immunoSEQ multiplex PCR. V and J calls and clone size come straight from that table; D and trimming were deduced from the DNA. The repertoire consists of about 440,000 clones, with around 89% occurring once and the leading ten covering over 9.5%. This CDR3 spans 13 amino acids. The germline gives CDR1 MGHDK, CDR2 SYGVNS. The V segment lost 2 bases and the J segment 9 bases; nucleotides outside the gene matches: 4.

The clonotype was recovered from a woman aged 50 to 60 with COVID-19, enrolled during active disease. Sequenced sample: peripheral blood. The chain is built from TRBV25-1 and TRBJ1-2; 9 bases match TRBD1. DNA of the CDR3: TGTGCCAGCAGTGAAGGGACAGGGCTAAGCTACACCTTC. Its protein is CASSEGTGLSYTF.